This T cell receptor (beta chain) originates from a study of T cells in Graves' hyperthyroidism and ophthalmopathy. Regions amplified from RNA transcripts were the TCR beta CDR3 regions. A first-round RT-PCR of the TCR CDR3 used the HTBI primer set. Each CDR3 protein is one row after TCRdb ran MiXCR on the multiplex PCR reads. The sample has about 740,000 distinct CDR3 sequences, about 14% seen once; the top ten hold approximately 10%. General study findings and limits: The majority of expanded thyroid clonotypes above 0.001 also appeared in blood.

Notes on this clonotype: Its antigen is undetermined.

This CDR3 has 17 residues. From germline, CDR1 is LNHDA and CDR2 SQIVND (reference sequence). V lost 0 bases and J lost 3; bases outside the gene matches: 8. When ophthalmopathy did not progress within 18 months, Graves' hyperthyroidism was considered stable. Clinicians diagnosed patients from clinical symptoms, serum thyroxine and TRAb, thyroid ultrasound and orbital computed tomography. The origin of this receptor is a woman under 30 with Graves' hyperthyroidism. The specimen was blood. This chain links TRBV19 with TRBJ2-7; TRBD2 matches 10 bases. The CDR3, as DNA: TGTGCCAGTAGTATAGATGGGAGGCTAGCGGGAGTCTACGAGCAGTACTTC. Protein: CASSIDGRLAGVYEQYF.